The clone carrying this T cell receptor beta chain was detected once. This sample is part of a study of blood T cell repertoires in COVID-19. Germline V CDR1 and CDR2: SGHRS, YFSETQ. Trimming removed 0 bases from V and 6 bases from J; junction bases left unmatched: 4. The CDR3 runs 14 residues. Here immunoSEQ multiplex PCR was the method, and the copy in TCRdb shows in-frame clones only, minus some. The sample lists 65,000 to 100,000 clones, about nine tenths seen once, with approximately 9.3% in the top ten. The source material was peripheral blood. The receptor was derived from a man in his forties or fifties with acute or convalescent COVID-19. The V gene is TRBV5-1, the J gene TRBJ2-7; 9 bases are a match to TRBD1. The CDR3 sequence: CASSLGTGGGEQYF. The CDR3 DNA follows: TGCGCCAGCAGCTTGGGAACAGGGGGCGGCGAGCAGTACTTC.